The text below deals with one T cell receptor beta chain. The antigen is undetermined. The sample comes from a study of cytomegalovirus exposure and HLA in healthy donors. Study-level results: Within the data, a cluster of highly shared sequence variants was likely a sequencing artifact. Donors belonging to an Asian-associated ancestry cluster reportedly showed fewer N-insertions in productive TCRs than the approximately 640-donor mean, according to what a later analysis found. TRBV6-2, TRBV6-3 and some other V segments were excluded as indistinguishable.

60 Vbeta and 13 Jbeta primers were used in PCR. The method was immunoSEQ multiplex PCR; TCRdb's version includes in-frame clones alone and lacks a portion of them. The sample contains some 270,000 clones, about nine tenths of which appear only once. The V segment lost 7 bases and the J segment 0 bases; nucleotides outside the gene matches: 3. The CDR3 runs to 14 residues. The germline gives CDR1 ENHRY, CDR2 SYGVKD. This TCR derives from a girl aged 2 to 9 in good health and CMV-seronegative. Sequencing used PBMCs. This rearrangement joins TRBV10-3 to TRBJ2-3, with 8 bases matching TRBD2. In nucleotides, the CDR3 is TGTGCCATCACAGCGGGGGTTAGCACAGATACGCAGTATTTT. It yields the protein CAITAGVSTDTQYF.